Detailed here is one TCR beta chain. Its target is unknown. This entry comes from a study of CD4+ T cells in melanoma. Study-level findings and limits: Diverse differentiation states were reported for melanoma neoantigen-specific CD4+ T cells. CD8+ T cell, macrophage and B cell function reportedly correlated with neoantigen-specific CD4+ T cells.

Sequencing was performed with immunoSEQ multiplex PCR; in TCRdb, only in-frame clones are kept and a portion is missing. The sample includes roughly 10,000 clones, approximately 61% of them seen just once. CDR3 length: 15 amino acids. The germline V gene has CDR1 SGHRS and CDR2 YFSETQ. Trimming removed 4 bases from V and 6 bases from J, with 19 bases in between. The clonotype was recovered from a human donor with melanoma. This chain uses TRBV5-1 with TRBJ1-2; the D gene is possibly TRBD1 (5 bases). The specimen sequenced was cells from a culture (not recorded whether cultured in vitro). CDR3 region: CASSPGDSGWNGYTF. CDR3 bases: TGCGCCAGCAGCCCGGGTGACAGTGGGTGGAATGGCTACACCTTC. The entire variable domain, with the rest obtained from reference TRBV5-1 and TRBJ1-2, is as follows: KAGVTQTPRYLIKTRGQQVTLSCSPISGHRSVSWYQQTPGQGLQFLFEYFSETQRNKGNFPGRFSGRQFSNSRSEMNVSTLELGDSALYLCASSPGDSGWNGYTFGSGTRLTVV.